This T cell receptor (beta chain) came from a study of T cell clonotyping in hematopoietic cell transplantation. Whole-study results and caveats: Broader posttransplant TCR repertoire diversity was predicted by graft donor and pretransplant recipient Inverse Simpson Index values. At the given depth, recipient repertoires were over 95% de novo clonotypes. Recipient TCR diversity dropped after transplant; expanded clonotypes rose from day 30 to 180. Without cell sorting, CD4 versus CD8 contributions remain unresolved.

This clone appeared a few times. Its antigen is as yet unknown. Here immunoSEQ multiplex PCR was the method, and the copy in TCRdb shows in-frame clones only, minus some. Here the sample spans over 8,500 clones, around 85% being singletons. Germline loops: CDR1 SEHNR, CDR2 FQNEAQ (reference sequence). Trimming cost V 1 base and J 6 bases, with 13 bases left between them. The CDR3 sequence is 14 residues long. The chain has TRBV7-9 and TRBJ2-7, with D perhaps given as TRBD1 or TRBD2 (7 bases each). This specimen was PBMCs, taken 180 days after allogeneic stem cell transplant. This clonotype was sampled from a human patient who had an allogeneic stem cell transplant, so the T cells may come from the graft donor. The donor label of this sample is uncertain. Some clones in this sample may be carry-over from other donors' samples. CDR3 nucleotides: TGTGCCAGCAGCTTAGACGACAGGGAGGGCGAGCAGTACTTC. Translated, it gives CASSLDDREGEQYF.